This entry lists 9 T cell receptor beta chains sequenced from one sample in a study of shared clonotypes between healthy human individuals (dated by TCRdb to about 2020). The library was prepared using the immunoSEQ multiplex PCR assay. As stored in TCRdb, this immuneACCESS dataset retains in-frame rearrangements with V and J assigned. A fraction of the clones does not appear; measured against another copy, unresolved V genes explain less than half of the discrepancy, and the remainder lacks a known reason. This sample gives some 2.1 million clones in total; 90% to 95% of them show up just once. The ten largest clones capture 0.13% of the sample. Material: naive CD4+ T cells sorted from blood. Read against the paper, the sample's cell subset or site label means: CD45RA+ positively selected. The origin of the receptors is a man younger than 35 in good health.

Only one count was recorded for this clone. Other nucleotide sequences in the sample specify the same CDR3. The J gene is TRBJ2-7, the V gene TRBV6-6; D is perhaps TRBD1 (5 bases). This CDR3 is built from 14 residues. The V gene lost 0 bases and the J gene lost 1 base, with 7 bases spanning the gap. In germline, CDR1 is MNHNY, CDR2 SVGAGI (reference sequence). The CDR3 sequence: CASSYSGVSYEQYF. The CDR3 DNA reads as TGTGCCAGCAGTTACTCAGGGGTGTCCTACGAGCAGTACTTC.

The chain joins TRBV10-1 to TRBJ2-3, with D tentatively TRBD1 (8 bases). This CDR3 has 16 amino acids. The ends were cut back, 0 bases at V and 4 bases at J, with 14 bases in the middle. Germline values: CDR1 WNHNN, CDR2 SYGVQD (reference sequence). CDR3: CASSESRTGRADTQYF. CDR3 coding DNA: TGCGCCAGCAGTGAGTCAAGGACAGGGAGGGCAGATACGCAGTATTTT.

This rearrangement joins TRBV6-5 to TRBJ1-2, with D hard to call. This CDR3 is built from 13 residues. The germline gives CDR1 MNHEY, CDR2 SVGAGI. V was cut by 4 bases and J by 2 bases, with 8 bases left in between. CDR3 bases: TGTGCCAGCAGTTCTTATCGGAACTATGGCTACACCTTC. This encodes CASSSYRNYGYTF.

The count of this clone is one. The chain carries TRBV27 and TRBJ2-5; 7 nucleotides align to TRBD1. Germline CDR1 and CDR2: MNHEY and SMNVEV (reference sequence). The length of the CDR3 is 14 residues. V lost 5 bases, J lost 5 bases, and 8 bases stayed unmatched. This CDR3 is CASSATGAGETQYF. CDR3 coding DNA: TGTGCCAGCAGTGCAACAGGGGCCGGGGAGACCCAGTACTTC.

This clone was observed a single time. The chain couples TRBV28 to TRBJ1-5; maybe TRBD1 (5 bases). This CDR3 is built from 18 residues. The germline gives CDR1 MDHEN, CDR2 SYDVKM. V lost 5 bases and J 3 bases, leaving 23 bases between the germline ends. DNA for the CDR3: TGTGCCAGCAGTCCCCCCCGGATAGGGGTGAAGAACAATCAGCCCCAGCATTTT. The encoded protein is CASSPPRIGVKNNQPQHF.

The genes are TRBV5-4 and TRBJ2-5, with D perhaps TRBD1 (6 bases). The CDR3 totals 13 residues. Germline CDR1 reads SGHNT; CDR2 reads YYREEE (reference sequence). Trimming removed 4 bases from V and 5 bases from J, with 12 bases in between. The DNA for the CDR3 is TGTGCCAGCAGCCAAAGGGGGTCGGAGACCCAGTACTTC. It is translated as CASSQRGSETQYF.

V and J are TRBV28 and TRBJ1-3, with 9 bases lining up with TRBD1. The junction had 4 bases not matched to a gene; V was cut back by 6 bases and J by 4 bases. Germline CDR1 reads MDHEN; CDR2 reads SYDVKM. This CDR3 comprises 14 residues. CDR3 nucleotides: TGTGCCAGCAGGGGACAGGGCAGAGGAAACACCATATATTTT. It yields the protein CASRGQGRGNTIYF.

This clone came up once. J is TRBJ2-1 and V is TRBV7-2; the match to TRBD2 covers 7 bases. This CDR3 is 16 amino acids long. Trimming cost V 1 base and J 1 base; bases outside gene matches: 4. CDR1 is SGHTA and CDR2 is FQGNSA in the germline V gene. This chain's CDR3 is CASSLEGGRSYNEQFF. In DNA, the CDR3 is TGTGCCAGCAGCTTAGAGGGCGGGAGATCCTACAATGAGCAGTTCTTC.

The chain couples TRBV5-1 to TRBJ1-1; 9 nucleotides line up with TRBD1. This CDR3 has 15 amino acids. V lost 2 bases, J lost 10 bases, and 12 bases stayed unmatched. Germline CDR1 SGHRS, CDR2 YFSETQ. The CDR3: CASSFEGGQGKRAFF. The CDR3 coding sequence is TGCGCCAGCAGCTTTGAAGGGGGACAGGGTAAACGAGCTTTCTTT. The whole variable domain, remainder taken from reference TRBV5-1 and TRBJ1-1, is KAGVTQTPRYLIKTRGQQVTLSCSPISGHRSVSWYQQTPGQGLQFLFEYFSETQRNKGNFPGRFSGRQFSNSRSEMNVSTLELGDSALYLCASSFEGGQGKRAFFGQGTRLTVV.